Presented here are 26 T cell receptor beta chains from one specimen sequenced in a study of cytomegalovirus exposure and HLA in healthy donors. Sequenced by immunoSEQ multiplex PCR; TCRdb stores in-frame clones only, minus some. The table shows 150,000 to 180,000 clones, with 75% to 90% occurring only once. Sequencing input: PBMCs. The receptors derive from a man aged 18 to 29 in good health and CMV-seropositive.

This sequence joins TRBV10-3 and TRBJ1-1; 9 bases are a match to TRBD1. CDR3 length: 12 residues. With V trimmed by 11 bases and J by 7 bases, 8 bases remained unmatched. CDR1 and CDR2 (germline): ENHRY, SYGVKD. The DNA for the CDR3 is TGTGCCGTGTCACAGGGGGCTGGTGAAGCTTTCTTT. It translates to CAVSQGAGEAFF.

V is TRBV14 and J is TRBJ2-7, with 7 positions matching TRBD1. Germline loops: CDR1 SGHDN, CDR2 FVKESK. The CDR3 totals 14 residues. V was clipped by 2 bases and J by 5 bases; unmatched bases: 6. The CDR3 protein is CASSQFDRVHEQYF. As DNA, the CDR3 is TGTGCCAGCAGCCAATTTGACAGGGTCCACGAGCAGTACTTC.

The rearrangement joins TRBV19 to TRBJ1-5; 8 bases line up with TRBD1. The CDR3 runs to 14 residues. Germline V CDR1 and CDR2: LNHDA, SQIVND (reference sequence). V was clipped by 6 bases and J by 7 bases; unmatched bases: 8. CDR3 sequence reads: CASSWTGYSQPQHF. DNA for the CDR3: TGTGCCAGTAGCTGGACAGGGTATAGCCAGCCCCAGCATTTT.

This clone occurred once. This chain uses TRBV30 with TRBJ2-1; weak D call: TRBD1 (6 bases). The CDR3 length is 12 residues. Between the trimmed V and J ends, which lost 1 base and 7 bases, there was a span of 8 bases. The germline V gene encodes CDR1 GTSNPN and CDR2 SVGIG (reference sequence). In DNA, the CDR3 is TGTGCCTGGAGTGGGACAGTAAATGAGCAGTTCTTC. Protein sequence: CAWSGTVNEQFF.

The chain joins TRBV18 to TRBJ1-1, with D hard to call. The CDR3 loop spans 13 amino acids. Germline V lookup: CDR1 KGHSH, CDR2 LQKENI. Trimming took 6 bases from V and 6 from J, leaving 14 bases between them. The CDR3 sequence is CASSGREIAEAFF. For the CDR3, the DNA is TGTGCCAGCTCCGGTCGCGAAATCGCTGAAGCTTTCTTT. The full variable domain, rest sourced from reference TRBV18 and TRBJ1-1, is NAGVMQNPRHLVRRRGQEARLRCSPMKGHSHVYWYRQLPEEGLKFMVYLQKENIIDESGMPKERFSAEFPKEGPSILRIQQVVRGDSAAYFCASSGREIAEAFFGQGTRLTVV.

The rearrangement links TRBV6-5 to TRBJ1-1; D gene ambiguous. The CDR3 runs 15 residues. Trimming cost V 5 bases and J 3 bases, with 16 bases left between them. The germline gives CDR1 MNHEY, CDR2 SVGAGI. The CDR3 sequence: CASSLTGIGDTEAFF. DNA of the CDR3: TGTGCCAGCAGTCTAACCGGGATCGGGGACACTGAAGCTTTCTTT.

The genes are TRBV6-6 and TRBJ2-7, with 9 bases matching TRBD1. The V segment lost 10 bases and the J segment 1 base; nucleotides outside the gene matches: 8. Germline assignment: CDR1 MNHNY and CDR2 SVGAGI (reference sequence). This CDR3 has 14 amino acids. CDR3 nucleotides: TGTGCCACCTCACCGGGACAGGGATCCTACGAGCAGTACTTC. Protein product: CATSPGQGSYEQYF.

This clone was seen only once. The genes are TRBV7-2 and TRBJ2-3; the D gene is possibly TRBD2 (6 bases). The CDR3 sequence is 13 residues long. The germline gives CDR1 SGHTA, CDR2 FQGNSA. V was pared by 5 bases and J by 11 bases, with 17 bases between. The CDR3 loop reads CASSPRSGGGQYF. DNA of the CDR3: TGTGCCAGCAGCCCCCGCAGTGGGGGAGGGCAGTATTTT.

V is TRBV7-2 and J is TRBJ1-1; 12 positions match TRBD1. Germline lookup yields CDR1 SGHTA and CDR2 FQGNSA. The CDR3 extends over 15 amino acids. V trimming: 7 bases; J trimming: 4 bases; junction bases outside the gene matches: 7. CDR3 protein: CASTVGTGGGTEAFF. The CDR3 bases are TGTGCCAGCACCGTGGGGACAGGGGGCGGCACTGAAGCTTTCTTT. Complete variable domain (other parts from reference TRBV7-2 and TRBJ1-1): GAGVSQSPSNKVTEKGKDVELRCDPISGHTALYWYRQSLGQGLEFLIYFQGNSAPDKSGLPSDRFSAERTGGSVSTLTIQRTQQEDSAVYLCASTVGTGGGTEAFFGQGTRLTVV.

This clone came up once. The CDR3 sequence is CASSSKTAAIYF. DNA of the CDR3: TGTGCCAGCAGTTCCAAGACAGCAGCCATATATTTT. This rearrangement joins TRBV6-5 to TRBJ1-3; D might be TRBD1 (5 bases). With 4 bases removed from V and 11 bases from J, the gap between germline ends came to 12 bases. This CDR3 has 12 residues. CDR1 is MNHEY and CDR2 is SVGAGI in the germline V gene.

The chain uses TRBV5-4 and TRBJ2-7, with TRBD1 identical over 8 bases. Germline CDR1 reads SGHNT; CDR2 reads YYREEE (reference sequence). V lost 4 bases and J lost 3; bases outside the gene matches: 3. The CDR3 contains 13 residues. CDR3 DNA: TGTGCCAGCAGCCACAGGGGGAGCTACGAGCAGTACTTC. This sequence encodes CASSHRGSYEQYF.

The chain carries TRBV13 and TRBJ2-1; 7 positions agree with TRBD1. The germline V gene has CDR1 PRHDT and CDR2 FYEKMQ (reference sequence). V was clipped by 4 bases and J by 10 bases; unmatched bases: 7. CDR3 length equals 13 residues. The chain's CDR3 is CASSSITGVEQFF. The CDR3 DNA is TGTGCCAGCAGCTCGATAACAGGGGTAGAGCAGTTCTTC.

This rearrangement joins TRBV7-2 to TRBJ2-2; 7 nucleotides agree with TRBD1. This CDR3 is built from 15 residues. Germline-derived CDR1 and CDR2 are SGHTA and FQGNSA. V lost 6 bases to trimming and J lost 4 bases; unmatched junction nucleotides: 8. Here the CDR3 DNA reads TGTGCCAGCAGACACGGACAGGCTCTCACCGGGGAGCTGTTTTTT. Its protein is CASRHGQALTGELFF.

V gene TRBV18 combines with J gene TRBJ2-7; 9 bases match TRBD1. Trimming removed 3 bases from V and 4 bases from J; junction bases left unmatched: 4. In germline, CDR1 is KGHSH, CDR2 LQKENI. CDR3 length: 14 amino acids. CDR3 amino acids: CASSPSGTGYEQYF. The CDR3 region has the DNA TGTGCCAGCTCACCGTCCGGGACAGGGTACGAGCAGTACTTC. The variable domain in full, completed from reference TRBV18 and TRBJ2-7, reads NAGVMQNPRHLVRRRGQEARLRCSPMKGHSHVYWYRQLPEEGLKFMVYLQKENIIDESGMPKERFSAEFPKEGPSILRIQQVVRGDSAAYFCASSPSGTGYEQYFGPGTRLTVT.

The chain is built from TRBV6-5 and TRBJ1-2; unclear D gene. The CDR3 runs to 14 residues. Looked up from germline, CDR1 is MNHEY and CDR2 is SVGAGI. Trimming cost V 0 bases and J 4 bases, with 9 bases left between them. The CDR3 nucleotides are TGTGCCAGCAGTTACTCTGCGCTAAGCTATGGCTACACCTTC. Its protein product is CASSYSALSYGYTF.

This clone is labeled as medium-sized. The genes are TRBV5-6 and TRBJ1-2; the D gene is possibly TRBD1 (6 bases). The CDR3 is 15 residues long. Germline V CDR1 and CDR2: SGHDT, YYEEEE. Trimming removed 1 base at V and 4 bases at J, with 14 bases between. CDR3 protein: CASSLMGAWGYGYTF. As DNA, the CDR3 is TGTGCCAGCAGCTTGATGGGGGCATGGGGCTATGGCTACACCTTC. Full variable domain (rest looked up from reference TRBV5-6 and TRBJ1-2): DAGVTQSPTHLIKTRGQQVTLRCSPKSGHDTVSWYQQALGQGPQFIFQYYEEEERQRGNFPDRFSGHQFPNYSSELNVNALLLGDSALYLCASSLMGAWGYGYTFGSGTRLTVV.

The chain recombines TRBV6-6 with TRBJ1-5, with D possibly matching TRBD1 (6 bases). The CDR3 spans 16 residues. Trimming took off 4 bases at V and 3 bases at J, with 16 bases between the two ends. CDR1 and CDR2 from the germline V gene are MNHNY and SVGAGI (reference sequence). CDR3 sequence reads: CASSSDRKVDNQPQHF. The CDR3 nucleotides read TGTGCCAGCAGTTCCGACAGGAAGGTTGACAATCAGCCCCAGCATTTT.

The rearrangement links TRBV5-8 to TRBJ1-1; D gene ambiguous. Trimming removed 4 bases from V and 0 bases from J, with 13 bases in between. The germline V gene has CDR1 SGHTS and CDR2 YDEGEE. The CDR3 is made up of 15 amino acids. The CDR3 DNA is TGTGCCAGCAGCCCACCTCGGGGTATGAACACTGAAGCTTTCTTT. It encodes CASSPPRGMNTEAFF.

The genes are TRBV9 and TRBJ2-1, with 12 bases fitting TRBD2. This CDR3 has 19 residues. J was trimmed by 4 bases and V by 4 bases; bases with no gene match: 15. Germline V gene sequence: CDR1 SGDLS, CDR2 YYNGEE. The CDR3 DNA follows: TGTGCCAGCAGCCTCCGCGTGACTAGCGGGGGCCCTAGATACAATGAGCAGTTCTTC. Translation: CASSLRVTSGGPRYNEQFF.

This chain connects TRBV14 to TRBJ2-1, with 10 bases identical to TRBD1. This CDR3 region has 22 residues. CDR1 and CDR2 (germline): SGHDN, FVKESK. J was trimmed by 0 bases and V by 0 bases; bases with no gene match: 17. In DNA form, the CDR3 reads TGTGCCAGCAGCCAAGATGGGGTGACAGGGGGCGGACTTCACTCCTCCTACAATGAGCAGTTCTTC. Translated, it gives CASSQDGVTGGGLHSSYNEQFF. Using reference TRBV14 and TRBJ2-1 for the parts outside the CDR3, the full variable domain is EAGVTQFPSHSVIEKGQTVTLRCDPISGHDNLYWYRRVMGKEIKFLLHFVKESKQDESGMPNNRFLAERTGGTYSTLKVQPAELEDSGVYFCASSQDGVTGGGLHSSYNEQFFGPGTRLTVL.

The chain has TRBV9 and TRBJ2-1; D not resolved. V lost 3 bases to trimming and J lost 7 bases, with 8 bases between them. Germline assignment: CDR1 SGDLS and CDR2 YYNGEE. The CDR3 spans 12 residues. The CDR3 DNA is TGTGCCAGCAGCGAAACAGAGAATGAGCAGTTCTTC. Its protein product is CASSETENEQFF.

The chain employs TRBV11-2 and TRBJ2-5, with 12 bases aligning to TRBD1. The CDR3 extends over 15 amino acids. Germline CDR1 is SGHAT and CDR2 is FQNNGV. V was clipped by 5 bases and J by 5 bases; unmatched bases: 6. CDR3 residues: CASSVGTGGRETQYF. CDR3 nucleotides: TGTGCCAGCAGCGTCGGGACAGGGGGCCGGGAGACCCAGTACTTC.

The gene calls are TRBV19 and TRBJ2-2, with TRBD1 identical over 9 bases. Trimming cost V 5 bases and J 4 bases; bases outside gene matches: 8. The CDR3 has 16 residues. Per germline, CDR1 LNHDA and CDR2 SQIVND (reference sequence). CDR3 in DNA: TGTGCCAGTAGTCCCCGACAGGGGGTACCCACCGGGGAGCTGTTTTTT. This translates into CASSPRQGVPTGELFF. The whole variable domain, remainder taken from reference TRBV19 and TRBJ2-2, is DGGITQSPKYLFRKEGQNVTLSCEQNLNHDAMYWYRQDPGQGLRLIYYSQIVNDFQKGDIAEGYSVSREKKESFPLTVTSAQKNPTAFYLCASSPRQGVPTGELFFGEGSRLTVL.

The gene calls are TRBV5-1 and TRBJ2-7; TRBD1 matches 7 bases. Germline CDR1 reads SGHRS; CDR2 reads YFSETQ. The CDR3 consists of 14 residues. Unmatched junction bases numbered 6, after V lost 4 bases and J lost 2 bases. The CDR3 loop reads CASSRTGDPYEQYF. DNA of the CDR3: TGCGCCAGCAGCCGTACAGGGGACCCCTACGAGCAGTACTTC.

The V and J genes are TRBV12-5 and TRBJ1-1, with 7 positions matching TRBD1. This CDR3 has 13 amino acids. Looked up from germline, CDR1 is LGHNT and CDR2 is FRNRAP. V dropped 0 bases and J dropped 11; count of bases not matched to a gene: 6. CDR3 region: CASGLVRTGSAFF. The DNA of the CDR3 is TGTGCTAGTGGTTTGGTCAGGACAGGTTCGGCTTTCTTT.

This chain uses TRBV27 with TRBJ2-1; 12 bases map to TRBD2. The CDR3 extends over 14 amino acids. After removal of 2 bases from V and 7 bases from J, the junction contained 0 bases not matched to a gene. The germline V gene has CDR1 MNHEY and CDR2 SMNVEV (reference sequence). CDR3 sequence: CASSLGTSGNEQFF. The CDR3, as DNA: TGTGCCAGCAGTTTAGGGACTAGCGGGAATGAGCAGTTCTTC.